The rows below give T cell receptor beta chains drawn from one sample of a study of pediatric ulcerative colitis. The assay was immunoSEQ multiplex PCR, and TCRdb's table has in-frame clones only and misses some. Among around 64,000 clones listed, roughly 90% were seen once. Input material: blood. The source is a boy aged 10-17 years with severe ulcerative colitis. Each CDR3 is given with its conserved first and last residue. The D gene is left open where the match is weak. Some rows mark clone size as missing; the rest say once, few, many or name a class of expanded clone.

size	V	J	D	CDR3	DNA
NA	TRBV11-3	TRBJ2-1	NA	CASSSSSSYNEQFF	TGTGCCAGCAGCTCGTCGAGCTCCTACAATGAGCAGTTCTTC
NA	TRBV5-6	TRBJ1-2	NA	CASSSDRAMSGYTF	TGTGCCAGCAGCTCAGACAGAGCCATGAGTGGCTACACCTTC
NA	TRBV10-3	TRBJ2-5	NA	CAGGEETQYF	TGTGCTGGCGGGGAAGAGACCCAGTACTTC
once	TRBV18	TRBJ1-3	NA	CASSPPASGNTIYF	TGTGCCAGCTCACCACCGGCCTCTGGAAACACCATATATTTT
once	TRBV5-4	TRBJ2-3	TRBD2	CASSLGSGSYTDTQYF	TGTGCCAGCAGCTTGGGTAGCGGGAGCTACACAGATACGCAGTATTTT
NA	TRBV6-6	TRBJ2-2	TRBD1	CASSFPTGYDTGELFF	TGTGCCAGCAGTTTCCCGACAGGGTACGACACCGGGGAGCTGTTTTTT
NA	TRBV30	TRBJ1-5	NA	CAWSGGVSNQPQHF	TGTGCCTGGAGTGGGGGAGTTAGCAATCAGCCCCAGCATTTT
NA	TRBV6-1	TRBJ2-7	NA	CASRNQGYEQYF	TGTGCCAGCAGGAATCAGGGCTACGAGCAGTACTTC
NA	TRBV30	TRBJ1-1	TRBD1	CAWVDRGITEAFF	TGTGCCTGGGTGGACAGGGGAATCACTGAAGCTTTCTTT
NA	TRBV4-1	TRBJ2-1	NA	CASSQDGGTYNEQFF	TGCGCCAGCAGCCAAGATGGCGGAACCTACAATGAGCAGTTCTTC
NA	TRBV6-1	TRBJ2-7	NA	CASSFRDMREQYF	TGTGCCAGCAGTTTCCGGGACATGCGGGAGCAGTACTTC
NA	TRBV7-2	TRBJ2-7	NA	CASSPGATREQYF	TGTGCCAGCAGCCCGGGGGCCACTCGCGAGCAGTACTTC
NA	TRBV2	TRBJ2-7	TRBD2	CASSEEAGGPYEQYF	TGTGCCAGCAGTGAGGAAGCGGGAGGTCCCTACGAGCAGTACTTC
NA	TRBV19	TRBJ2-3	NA	CASGDRNTDTQYF	TGTGCCAGCGGGGACCGAAACACAGATACGCAGTATTTT
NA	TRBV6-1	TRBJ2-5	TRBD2	CASTVAGVQETQYF	TGTGCCAGCACGGTAGCGGGAGTGCAAGAGACCCAGTACTTC
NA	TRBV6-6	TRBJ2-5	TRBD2	CASRSTLAGFQETQYF	TGTGCCAGCAGGTCTACTCTAGCGGGATTCCAAGAGACCCAGTACTTC
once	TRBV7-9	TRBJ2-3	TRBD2	CASSLVAGGPRSTDTQYF	TGTGCCAGCAGCTTAGTAGCGGGAGGGCCCAGGAGCACAGATACGCAGTATTTT
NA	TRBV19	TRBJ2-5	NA	CASSMGGGEETQYF	TGTGCCAGTAGTATGGGTGGGGGCGAAGAGACCCAGTACTTC